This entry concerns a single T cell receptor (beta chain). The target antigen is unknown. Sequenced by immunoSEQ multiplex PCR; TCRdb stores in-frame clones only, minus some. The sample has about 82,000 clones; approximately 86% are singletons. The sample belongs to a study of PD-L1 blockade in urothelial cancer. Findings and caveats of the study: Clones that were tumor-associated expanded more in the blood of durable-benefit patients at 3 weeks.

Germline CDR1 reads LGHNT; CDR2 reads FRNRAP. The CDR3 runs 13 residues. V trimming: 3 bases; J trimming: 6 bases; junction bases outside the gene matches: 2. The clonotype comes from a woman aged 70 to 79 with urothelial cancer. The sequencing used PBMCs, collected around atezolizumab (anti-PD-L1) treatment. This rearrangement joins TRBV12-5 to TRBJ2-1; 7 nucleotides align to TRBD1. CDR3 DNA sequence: TGTGCTAGTGGTTTTGGGGACAGCAATGAGCAGTTCTTC. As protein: CASGFGDSNEQFF.